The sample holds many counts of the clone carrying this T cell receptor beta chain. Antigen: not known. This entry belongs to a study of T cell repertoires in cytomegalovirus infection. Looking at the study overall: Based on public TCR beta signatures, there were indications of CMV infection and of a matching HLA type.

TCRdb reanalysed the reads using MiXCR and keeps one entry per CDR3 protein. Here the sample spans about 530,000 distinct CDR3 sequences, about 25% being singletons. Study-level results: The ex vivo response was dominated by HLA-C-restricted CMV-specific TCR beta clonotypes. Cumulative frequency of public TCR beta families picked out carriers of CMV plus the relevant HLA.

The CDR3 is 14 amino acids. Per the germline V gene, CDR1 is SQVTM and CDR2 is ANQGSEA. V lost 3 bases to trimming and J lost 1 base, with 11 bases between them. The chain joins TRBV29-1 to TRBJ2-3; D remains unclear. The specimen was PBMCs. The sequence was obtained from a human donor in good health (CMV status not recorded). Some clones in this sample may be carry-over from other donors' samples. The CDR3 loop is CSVDRAAGTDTQYF. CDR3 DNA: TGCAGCGTTGACCGGGCGGCTGGCACAGATACGCAGTATTTT.